A single sample is the source of the 29 T cell receptor beta chains below, sequenced in a study of cytomegalovirus exposure and HLA in healthy donors. The PCR ran on 60 Vbeta and 13 Jbeta primers. Generated by immunoSEQ multiplex PCR, the TCRdb table keeps only in-frame clones and is missing some. This sample has under 200,000 clones; 80% to 90% occur once, and the top ten carry roughly 1.8%. Sequenced sample: PBMCs. The receptors come from a woman aged 18-29 years in good health and CMV-seronegative.

The chain has TRBV2 and TRBJ2-2; weak D call: TRBD2 (5 bases). The CDR3 totals 15 residues. Germline V CDR1 and CDR2: SNHLY, FYNNEI. Between the trimmed V and J ends, which lost 3 bases and 0 bases, there was a span of 8 bases. The CDR3 region is CASSDEGANTGELFF. The DNA for the CDR3 is TGTGCCAGCAGTGATGAGGGCGCGAACACCGGGGAGCTGTTTTTT.

This rearrangement joins TRBV28 to TRBJ1-2; 8 nucleotides match TRBD1. After removal of 1 base from V and 14 bases from J, the junction contained 6 bases not matched to a gene. The CDR3 is 12 amino acids. Germline-derived CDR1 and CDR2 are MDHEN and SYDVKM. The CDR3 DNA follows: TGTGCCAGCAGTTTATTTACAGGGGGATGGACCTTC. As protein: CASSLFTGGWTF.

The chain is built from TRBV9 and TRBJ2-5, with 11 positions matching TRBD2. Trimming took 0 bases from V and 5 from J; bases not matched to a gene: 6. There are 16 residues in the CDR3. Germline-derived CDR1 and CDR2 are SGDLS and YYNGEE. Here the CDR3 DNA reads TGTGCCAGCAGCGTAGGAGCTAGCGGGGGGCGGGAGACCCAGTACTTC. This translates into CASSVGASGGRETQYF. Combining the CDR3 with reference TRBV9 and TRBJ2-5 gives the whole variable domain DSGVTQTPKHLITATGQRVTLRCSPRSGDLSVYWYQQSLDQGLQFLIQYYNGEERAKGNILERFSAQQFPDLHSELNLSSLELGDSALYFCASSVGASGGRETQYFGPGTRLLVL.

The chain recombines TRBV28 with TRBJ1-4; 11 nucleotides align to TRBD1. Germline CDR1 and CDR2: MDHEN and SYDVKM. This CDR3 has 16 amino acids. V shed 5 bases, J shed 6 bases, and the junction held 8 bases outside the gene matches. The CDR3 sequence: CASSPWTGGEDEKLFF. As DNA, the CDR3 is TGTGCCAGCAGTCCCTGGACAGGGGGCGAGGATGAAAAACTGTTTTTT.

This clone was found many times. V and J are TRBV7-3 and TRBJ1-1, with a possible D match to TRBD1 (5 bases). The CDR3 extends over 14 amino acids. V gave up 9 bases and J gave up 5 bases, with 19 bases separating them. Germline lookup yields CDR1 SGHTA and CDR2 FQGTGA. The CDR3 reads CARRGGVRRTEAFF. In DNA form, the CDR3 reads TGTGCCAGGCGAGGAGGGGTCAGACGGACTGAAGCTTTCTTT.

This rearrangement joins TRBV7-2 to TRBJ1-6, with D possibly matching TRBD1 (6 bases). V was shortened by 5 bases and J by 8 bases, with 13 bases between the two germline ends. Germline lookup yields CDR1 SGHTA and CDR2 FQGNSA. The CDR3 is made up of 14 amino acids. CDR3 in DNA: TGTGCCAGCAGCCAGGGGTTTAGGGATTCACCCCTCCACTTT. Its protein product is CASSQGFRDSPLHF.

CDR3 nucleotide sequence: TGTGCCAGCAGTTTTTTGTCTGGGGAGCTGTTTTTT. Protein: CASSFLSGELFF. The V gene is TRBV2, the J gene TRBJ2-2; D ambiguous. Trimming stripped 5 bases from V and 8 bases from J, with 9 bases between. CDR1 and CDR2 (germline): SNHLY, FYNNEI. There are 12 residues in the CDR3.

This chain connects TRBV6-8 to TRBJ2-1, with 7 bases identical to TRBD2. Germline lookup yields CDR1 MNHGY and CDR2 SAAAGT. This CDR3 contains 16 residues. Germline trimming cut 4 bases from V and 2 bases from J; bases unmatched to any gene: 8. CDR3 residues: CASSFFERDAYNEQFF. In DNA form, the CDR3 reads TGTGCCAGCAGTTTCTTTGAGCGGGACGCCTACAATGAGCAGTTCTTC.

The rearrangement joins TRBV10-3 to TRBJ1-5; D is ambiguous. Germline lookup yields CDR1 ENHRY and CDR2 SYGVKD. Trimming took 3 bases from V and 0 from J, leaving 6 bases between them. The CDR3 has 14 residues. CDR3 coding DNA: TGTGCCATCAGTGAATCGAGTAGCAATCAGCCCCAGCATTTT. Residues: CAISESSSNQPQHF.

The chain joins TRBV28 to TRBJ2-1, with D possibly TRBD1 on 7 matching bases. V was pared by 3 bases and J by 4 bases, with 25 bases between. The germline CDR1 and CDR2 sequences are MDHEN and SYDVKM. There are 19 residues in the CDR3. CDR3 DNA sequence: TGTGCCAGCAGTTTCCCGGGACAGTCCGACAAGGGGGGATACAATGAGCAGTTCTTC. Translating gives CASSFPGQSDKGGYNEQFF.

J is TRBJ2-3 and V is TRBV6-5; the D gene is possibly TRBD1 (5 bases). Trimming took 4 bases from V and 3 from J, leaving 14 bases between them. This CDR3 contains 15 residues. In germline, CDR1 is MNHEY, CDR2 SVGAGI. CDR3 coding DNA: TGTGCCAGCAGTTTCAACTCCCCAGGGACAGATACGCAGTATTTT. Protein product: CASSFNSPGTDTQYF.

This rearrangement joins TRBV6-1 to TRBJ1-5; 7 nucleotides match TRBD1. Losses at the gene ends were 4 bases for V and 0 bases for J; bases not matched to a gene: 9. Germline V lookup: CDR1 MNHNS, CDR2 SASEGT. This CDR3 has 17 residues. In DNA, the CDR3 is TGTGCCAGCAGTGCCTATAGGGGGCGAGATAGCAATCAGCCCCAGCATTTT. It translates to CASSAYRGRDSNQPQHF.

The V and J genes are TRBV18 and TRBJ1-4; 10 positions match TRBD1. The germline CDR1 and CDR2 sequences are KGHSH and LQKENI. Trimming took 4 bases from V and 5 from J; bases not matched to a gene: 4. This CDR3 contains 15 residues. The DNA of the CDR3 is TGTGCCAGCTCACGGCCGGGACAGGGGAATGAAAAACTGTTTTTT. It translates to CASSRPGQGNEKLFF.

In this sample, this clone turned up once. The sample has other DNA sequences that encode this CDR3 too. The chain combines TRBV9 with TRBJ2-7, with D perhaps matching TRBD2 (6 bases). The CDR3 runs 14 residues. CDR1 and CDR2 (germline): SGDLS, YYNGEE. Trimming cost V 0 bases and J 1 base, with 8 bases left between them. The CDR3 DNA reads as TGTGCCAGCAGCGTAGGGGGGGTATCCTACGAGCAGTACTTC. It is translated as CASSVGGVSYEQYF.

Only one count was recorded for this clone. The chain uses TRBV27 and TRBJ1-1, with TRBD1 matching 7 bases. Germline loops: CDR1 MNHEY, CDR2 SMNVEV (reference sequence). Trimming cost V 9 bases and J 1 base; bases outside gene matches: 8. The CDR3 has 14 amino acids. CDR3 nucleotides: TGTGCCAGTAGAGACAGGGTCCAGAACACTGAAGCTTTCTTT. Translating it yields CASRDRVQNTEAFF.

The chain combines TRBV4-1 with TRBJ2-3, with TRBD2 identical over 10 bases. J was trimmed by 5 bases and V by 4 bases; bases with no gene match: 9. Germline values: CDR1 MGHRA, CDR2 YSYEKL. CDR3 length: 16 residues. CDR3 loop: CASSPRAGGHKDTQYF. The CDR3 DNA is TGCGCCAGCAGCCCTAGAGCGGGGGGGCATAAAGATACGCAGTATTTT.

The gene calls are TRBV27 and TRBJ2-3; D might be TRBD2 (7 bases). Deletions cut 4 bases from V and 0 bases from J, with 11 bases between. The CDR3 length is 15 residues. Germline V gene data show CDR1 as MNHEY and CDR2 as SMNVEV (reference sequence). CDR3 DNA sequence: TGTGCCAGCAGTTATGCGGGGGCTAGCACAGATACGCAGTATTTT. This encodes CASSYAGASTDTQYF.

In this sample, this clone turned up once. The chain joins TRBV7-8 to TRBJ2-3, with 8 bases matching TRBD2. With V trimmed by 5 bases and J by 7 bases, 23 bases remained unmatched. Germline-derived CDR1 and CDR2 are SGHVS and FQNEAQ. The CDR3 covers 19 residues. The CDR3 protein is CASSRAAGTRILKLNTQYF. DNA for the CDR3: TGTGCCAGCAGCCGTGCGGCCGGGACTAGAATCTTAAAGCTCAATACGCAGTATTTT. Together with reference TRBV7-8 and TRBJ2-3, the CDR3 gives the full variable domain: GAGVSQSPRYKVAKRGQDVALRCDPISGHVSLFWYQQALGQGPEFLTYFQNEAQLDKSGLPSDRFFAERPEGSVSTLKIQRTQQEDSAVYLCASSRAAGTRILKLNTQYFGPGTRLTVL.

This clone was seen only a few times. This rearrangement joins TRBV6-5 to TRBJ1-1; TRBD1 matches at 9 bases. From germline, CDR1 is MNHEY and CDR2 SVGAGI. V lost 6 bases to trimming and J lost 2 bases; unmatched junction nucleotides: 7. This CDR3 contains 15 residues. Written as DNA, the CDR3 is TGTGCCAGCAGACCGGGACAGGGTATTAACACTGAAGCTTTCTTT. It is translated as CASRPGQGINTEAFF.

The chain carries TRBV19 and TRBJ2-1, with D perhaps TRBD2 (6 bases). Germline loops: CDR1 LNHDA, CDR2 SQIVND (reference sequence). Trimming shortened V by 3 bases and J by 6 bases, and 15 bases separated the two germline ends. There are 15 residues in the CDR3. The DNA for the CDR3 is TGTGCCAGTAGTATGTGGGCCTGGGAGGCCAATGAGCAGTTCTTC. It yields the protein CASSMWAWEANEQFF.

This rearrangement joins TRBV11-2 to TRBJ2-1, with no clear D. This CDR3 is built from 13 residues. Trimming removed 1 base at V and 7 bases at J, with 8 bases between. The germline V gene encodes CDR1 SGHAT and CDR2 FQNNGV. This CDR3 reads CASSLARGNEQFF. The DNA for the CDR3 is TGTGCCAGCAGCTTAGCCCGCGGAAATGAGCAGTTCTTC.

This chain uses TRBV6-6 with TRBJ2-7; TRBD1 matches 8 bases. CDR1 MNHNY and CDR2 SVGAGI come from the germline V gene (reference sequence). The CDR3 spans 15 residues. Germline trimming cut 2 bases from V and 4 bases from J; bases unmatched to any gene: 7. The DNA for the CDR3 is TGTGCCAGCAGTTACCCCGCAGGGGGCTTTTACGAGCAGTACTTC. Protein: CASSYPAGGFYEQYF.

CDR3: CASSLTRLATLLEQFF. The CDR3 DNA follows: TGTGCCAGCAGCTTGACGCGACTAGCGACACTCCTGGAGCAGTTCTTC. The chain recombines TRBV7-8 with TRBJ2-1; 8 bases fit TRBD2. Germline trimming cut 3 bases from V and 10 bases from J; bases unmatched to any gene: 14. Germline V gene lookup returns CDR1 SGHVS and CDR2 FQNEAQ. CDR3 size: 16 residues.

This chain uses TRBV29-1 with TRBJ2-5; a possible D gene is TRBD2 (7 bases). Deletions cut 6 bases from V and 1 base from J, with 21 bases between. Looked up from germline, CDR1 is SQVTM and CDR2 is ANQGSEA. The CDR3 runs 16 residues. The CDR3 is CSVGEGGARPQETQYF. CDR3 in DNA: TGCAGCGTGGGCGAGGGGGGGGCCCGGCCCCAAGAGACCCAGTACTTC.

The V and J genes are TRBV7-9 and TRBJ2-1, with 7 bases identical to TRBD2. This CDR3 comprises 15 residues. Germline loops: CDR1 SEHNR, CDR2 FQNEAQ (reference sequence). V lost 3 bases, J lost 4 bases, and 6 bases stayed unmatched. The CDR3 DNA follows: TGTGCCAGCAGCTTTCCTAGCGGAAGATACAATGAGCAGTTCTTC. This gives the protein CASSFPSGRYNEQFF.

V is TRBV7-3 and J is TRBJ2-5, with 7 bases lining up with TRBD2. CDR1 is SGHTA, CDR2 FQGTGA, per germline. CDR3 length: 14 amino acids. The V segment lost 4 bases and the J segment 5 bases; nucleotides outside the gene matches: 7. CDR3 in amino acids: CASSSSGGRETQYF. The CDR3 bases are TGTGCCAGCAGCTCGTCGGGGGGAAGGGAGACCCAGTACTTC.

This clone was observed once. CDR3 in amino acids: CASSFSGQGYEQYF. In DNA, the CDR3 is TGTGCCAGCAGTTTTTCGGGACAGGGTTACGAGCAGTACTTC. This sequence joins TRBV6-6 and TRBJ2-7; 9 nucleotides align to TRBD1. The CDR3 contains 14 residues. The germline CDR1 and CDR2 sequences are MNHNY and SVGAGI (reference sequence). J was trimmed by 4 bases and V by 4 bases; bases with no gene match: 5.

V usage is TRBV2 and J usage is TRBJ1-1; D remains unclear. This CDR3 is built from 13 residues. Germline loops: CDR1 SNHLY, CDR2 FYNNEI. The V end lost 2 bases, the J end lost 1 base, and 5 bases lay between the germline ends. The chain's CDR3 is CASSESENTEAFF. The CDR3 region has the DNA TGTGCCAGCAGTGAATCAGAGAACACTGAAGCTTTCTTT. Drawing the rest from reference TRBV2 and TRBJ1-1, the complete variable domain is EPEVTQTPSHQVTQMGQEVILRCVPISNHLYFYWYRQILGQKVEFLVSFYNNEISEKSEIFDDQFSVERPDGSNFTLKIRSTKLEDSAMYFCASSESENTEAFFGQGTRLTVV.

The J gene is TRBJ2-7, the V gene TRBV28; D call uncertain. V was trimmed by 5 bases and J by 0 bases, leaving 14 bases between them. CDR1 MDHEN and CDR2 SYDVKM come from the germline V gene. This CDR3 is 15 amino acids long. CDR3 protein: CASSTPGGSSYEQYF. CDR3 nucleotide sequence: TGTGCCAGCAGTACCCCTGGCGGCAGCTCCTACGAGCAGTACTTC.